Listed below are T cell receptor beta chains from one sample, sequenced in a study of cytomegalovirus exposure and HLA in healthy donors. TCRdb's table, derived via immunoSEQ multiplex PCR, lists solely in-frame clones and lacks some. The data contain about 40,000 clones, 60% to 70% of them singletons. Sample: PBMCs. The source is a man aged 50 to 59 in good health and CMV-seropositive. Each CDR3 is given with its conserved first and last residue. The D gene is left open where the match is weak. Some rows mark clone size as missing; the rest say once, few, many or name a class of expanded clone.

V,J,D,size,CDR3,DNA
TRBV9,TRBJ1-2,.,.,CAISGRGRSYGGYTF,TGTGCCATCTCAGGGCGGGGCAGATCCTATGGTGGCTACACCTTC
TRBV30,TRBJ2-7,TRBD1,.,CAWGFPGQGDIKVSYEQYF,TGTGCCTGGGGGTTCCCGGGACAGGGTGACATTAAAGTCTCCTACGAGCAGTACTTC
TRBV10-3,TRBJ2-3,.,.,CAIAGTDTQYF,TGTGCCATCGCAGGCACAGATACGCAGTATTTT
TRBV2,TRBJ2-3,TRBD2,.,CASSEFGGGAETDTQYF,TGTGCCAGCAGTGAATTCGGCGGGGGGGCCGAGACAGATACGCAGTATTTT
TRBV20-1,TRBJ1-1,.,.,CSAGRAGKAFF,TGCAGTGCTGGAAGGGCGGGGAAAGCTTTCTTT
TRBV6-1,TRBJ1-4,.,few,CATAAGGANEKLFF,TGTGCCACCGCTGCGGGGGGCGCTAATGAAAAACTGTTTTTT
TRBV19,TRBJ1-4,TRBD1,few,CASSLGQTLNEKLFF,TGTGCCAGTAGCCTGGGACAGACTCTGAATGAAAAACTGTTTTTT
TRBV7-2,TRBJ1-5,TRBD1,.,CASSSDRGGNQPQHF,TGTGCCAGCAGCTCGGACAGGGGAGGGAATCAGCCCCAGCATTTT
TRBV10-3,TRBJ2-7,TRBD1,few,CAIKRDRVSYEQYF,TGTGCCATCAAAAGAGACAGGGTTTCCTACGAGCAGTACTTC
TRBV4-1,TRBJ2-7,TRBD1,.,CASSPGQGANDEQYF,TGCGCCAGCAGCCCGGGACAGGGGGCGAATGACGAGCAGTACTTC
TRBV5-1,TRBJ1-6,TRBD1,.,CASSLGGTGLSNSPLHF,TGCGCCAGCAGCTTGGGAGGGACAGGGCTCTCGAATTCACCCCTCCACTTT
TRBV6-1,TRBJ1-1,.,few,CASSDFGEAFF,TGTGCCAGCAGTGACTTCGGTGAAGCTTTCTTT
TRBV29-1,TRBJ2-5,.,.,CSVEDRAGRETQYF,TGCAGCGTTGAAGATCGCGCAGGGCGAGAGACCCAGTACTTC
TRBV9,TRBJ1-5,.,.,CASSAGIKNQPQHF,TGTGCCAGCAGCGCAGGGATCAAAAATCAGCCCCAGCATTTT
TRBV11-3,TRBJ2-7,.,.,CASNPSEGEQYF,TGTGCCAGCAATCCTAGCGAAGGCGAGCAGTACTTC
TRBV7-9,TRBJ2-5,.,.,CASSPRMETQYF,TGTGCCAGCAGCCCCAGGATGGAGACCCAGTACTTC
TRBV11-3,TRBJ2-7,TRBD2,.,CASSLWTPPGGRSSYEQYF,TGTGCCAGCAGCTTATGGACCCCCCCGGGGGGTCGAAGCTCCTACGAGCAGTACTTC
TRBV7-2,TRBJ2-5,TRBD2,.,CASSLGAGGPETQYF,TGTGCCAGCAGCTTAGGGGCGGGGGGGCCGGAGACCCAGTACTTC
TRBV6-1,TRBJ2-1,TRBD1,.,CASSFTGDNEQFF,TGTGCCAGCAGTTTCACAGGGGACAATGAGCAGTTCTTC
TRBV7-2,TRBJ1-1,.,.,CASSYRMNTEAFF,TGTGCCAGCAGCTACAGGATGAACACTGAAGCTTTCTTT
TRBV5-1,TRBJ1-6,TRBD1,.,CASSLIETGTGYLHF,TGCGCCAGCAGCTTGATCGAAACCGGGACAGGGTACCTCCACTTT
TRBV6-5,TRBJ1-2,TRBD1,.,CASAKGATNGYTF,TGTGCCAGCGCAAAGGGGGCAACGAATGGCTACACCTTC
TRBV6-1,TRBJ2-7,.,few,CASSEFLYEQYF,TGTGCCAGCAGTGAATTCCTATACGAGCAGTACTTC
TRBV7-2,TRBJ1-5,.,once,CASSQGRDQPQHF,TGTGCCAGCAGCCAAGGGAGGGATCAGCCCCAGCATTTT
TRBV5-1,TRBJ2-2,.,few,CASSEGGPGTGELFF,TGCGCCAGCAGCGAGGGGGGGCCGGGCACCGGGGAGCTGTTTTTT
TRBV6-5,TRBJ1-6,.,.,CASSLRRGYNSPLHF,TGTGCCAGCAGTCTCCGGCGGGGTTATAATTCACCCCTCCACTTT